This record concerns one T cell receptor (beta chain) sequence. Its target is unknown. This entry is derived from a study of shared clonotypes between healthy human individuals. Overall study results and limits: Tissues were not sampled, only blood, and their repertoires likely differ.

Clones were read by immunoSEQ multiplex PCR, and TCRdb kept only the in-frame ones, dropping some. The data hold about 2.4 million clones, with approximately 94% observed a single time. Deletions cut 1 base from V and 1 base from J, with 16 bases between. The CDR3 is 17 residues long. Germline loops: CDR1 SGHTA, CDR2 FQGNSA. This TCR came from a man between 18 and 35 years old in good health. Sequencing input: naive CD4+ T cells sorted from blood. Sample subset: CD45RA+ positively selected. The rearrangement links TRBV7-2 to TRBJ1-2; tentative D call: TRBD1 (6 bases). CDR3 coding DNA: TGTGCCAGCAGCTTAGGCGGTGGCAGGGGATTTAACTATGGCTACACCTTC. Encoded protein: CASSLGGGRGFNYGYTF.